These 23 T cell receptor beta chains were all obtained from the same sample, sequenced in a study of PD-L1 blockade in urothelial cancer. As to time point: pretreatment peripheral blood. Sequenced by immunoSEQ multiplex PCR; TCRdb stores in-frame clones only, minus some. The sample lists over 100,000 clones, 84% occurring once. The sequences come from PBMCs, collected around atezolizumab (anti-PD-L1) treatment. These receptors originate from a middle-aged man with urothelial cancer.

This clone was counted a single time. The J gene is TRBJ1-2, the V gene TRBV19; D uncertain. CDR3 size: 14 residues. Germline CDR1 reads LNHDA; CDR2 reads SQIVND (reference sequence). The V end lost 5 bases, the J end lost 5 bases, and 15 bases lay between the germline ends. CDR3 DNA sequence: TGTGCCAGTAGTGACAACGACGGATGGTATGGCTACACCTTC. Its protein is CASSDNDGWYGYTF.

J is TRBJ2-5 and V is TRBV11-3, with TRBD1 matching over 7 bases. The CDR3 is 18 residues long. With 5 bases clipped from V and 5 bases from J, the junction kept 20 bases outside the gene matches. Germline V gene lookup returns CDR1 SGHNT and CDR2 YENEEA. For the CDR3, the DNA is TGTGCCAGCAGCCCTGGTACTCCTTTACTACCAGGGGGTGAGACCCAGTACTTC. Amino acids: CASSPGTPLLPGGETQYF.

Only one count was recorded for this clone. The DNA for the CDR3 is TGTGCCAGCAGTTTACCCCTAGCGGGAGCGTTTAATGAGCAGTTCTTC. Translated, it gives CASSLPLAGAFNEQFF. This chain links TRBV27 with TRBJ2-1, with 10 positions matching TRBD2. The CDR3 has 16 residues. CDR1 MNHEY and CDR2 SMNVEV come from the germline V gene (reference sequence). V was pared by 2 bases and J by 7 bases, with 8 bases of the junction left unmatched.

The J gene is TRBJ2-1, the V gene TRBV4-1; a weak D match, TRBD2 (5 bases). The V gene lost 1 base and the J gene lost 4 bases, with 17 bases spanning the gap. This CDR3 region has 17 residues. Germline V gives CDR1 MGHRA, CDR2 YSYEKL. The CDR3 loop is CASSQVGGPGNYNEQFF. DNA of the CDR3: TGCGCCAGCAGCCAAGTGGGCGGGCCGGGAAATTACAATGAGCAGTTCTTC.

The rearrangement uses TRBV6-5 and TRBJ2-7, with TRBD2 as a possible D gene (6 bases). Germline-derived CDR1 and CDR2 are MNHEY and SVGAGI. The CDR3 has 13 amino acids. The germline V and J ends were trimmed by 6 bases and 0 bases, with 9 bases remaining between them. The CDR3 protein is CASRRLGSYEQYF. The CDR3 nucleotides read TGTGCCAGCAGGCGACTAGGCTCCTACGAGCAGTACTTC.

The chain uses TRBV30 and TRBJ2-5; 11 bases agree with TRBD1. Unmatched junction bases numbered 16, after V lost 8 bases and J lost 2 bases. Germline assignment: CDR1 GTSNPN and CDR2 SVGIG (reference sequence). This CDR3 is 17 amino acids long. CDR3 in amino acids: CAVSPSSGTGGQETQYF. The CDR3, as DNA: TGTGCCGTAAGTCCCTCCTCCGGGACAGGGGGACAAGAGACCCAGTACTTC.

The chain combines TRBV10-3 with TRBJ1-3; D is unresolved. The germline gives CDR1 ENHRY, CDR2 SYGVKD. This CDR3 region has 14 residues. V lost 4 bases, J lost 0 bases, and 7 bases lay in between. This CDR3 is CAISGGASGNTIYF. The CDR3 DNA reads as TGTGCCATCAGTGGAGGAGCCTCTGGAAACACCATATATTTT.

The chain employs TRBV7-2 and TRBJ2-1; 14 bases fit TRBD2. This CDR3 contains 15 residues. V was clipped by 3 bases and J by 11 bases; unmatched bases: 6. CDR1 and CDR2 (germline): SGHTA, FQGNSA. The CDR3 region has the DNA TGTGCCAGCAGCTTTGACGGGACTAGCGGGAGTCAGCAGTTCTTC. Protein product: CASSFDGTSGSQQFF.

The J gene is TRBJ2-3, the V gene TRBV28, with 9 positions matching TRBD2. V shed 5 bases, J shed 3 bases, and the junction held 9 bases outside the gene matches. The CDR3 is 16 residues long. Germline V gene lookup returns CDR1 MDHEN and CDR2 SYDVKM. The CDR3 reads CASSILAGDGTDTQYF. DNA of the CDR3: TGTGCCAGCAGTATATTAGCGGGAGATGGGACAGATACGCAGTATTTT. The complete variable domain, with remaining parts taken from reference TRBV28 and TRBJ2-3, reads DVKVTQSSRYLVKRTGEKVFLECVQDMDHENMFWYRQDPGLGLRLIYFSYDVKMKEKGDIPEGYSVSREKKERFSLILESASTNQTSMYLCASSILAGDGTDTQYFGPGTRLTVL.

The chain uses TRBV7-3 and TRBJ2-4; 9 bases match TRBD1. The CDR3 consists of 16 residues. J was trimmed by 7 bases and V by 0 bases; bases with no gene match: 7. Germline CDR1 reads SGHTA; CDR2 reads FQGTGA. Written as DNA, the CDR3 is TGTGCCAGCAGCTTAACACCTGGGACAGGGTTGAACATTCAGTACTTC. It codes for CASSLTPGTGLNIQYF.

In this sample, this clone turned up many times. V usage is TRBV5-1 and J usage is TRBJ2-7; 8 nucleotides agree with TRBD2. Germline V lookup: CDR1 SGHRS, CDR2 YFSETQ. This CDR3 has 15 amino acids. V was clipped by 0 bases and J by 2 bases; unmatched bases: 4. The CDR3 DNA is TGCGCCAGCAGCTTGGCTCCGGGAGGGCCCTACGAGCAGTACTTC. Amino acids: CASSLAPGGPYEQYF.

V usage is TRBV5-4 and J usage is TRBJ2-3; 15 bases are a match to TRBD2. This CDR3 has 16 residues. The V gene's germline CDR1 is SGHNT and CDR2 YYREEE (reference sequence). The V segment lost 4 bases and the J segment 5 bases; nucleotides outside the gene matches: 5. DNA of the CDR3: TGTGCCAGCAGCCGAGGACTAGCGGGAGGGGAAGATACGCAGTATTTT. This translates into CASSRGLAGGEDTQYF.

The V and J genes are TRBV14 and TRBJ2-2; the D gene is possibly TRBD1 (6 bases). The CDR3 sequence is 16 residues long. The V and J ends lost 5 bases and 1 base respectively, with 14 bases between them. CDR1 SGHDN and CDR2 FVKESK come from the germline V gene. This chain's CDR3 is CASSKKTGMNTGELFF. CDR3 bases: TGTGCCAGCAGCAAAAAAACAGGGATGAACACCGGGGAGCTGTTTTTT.

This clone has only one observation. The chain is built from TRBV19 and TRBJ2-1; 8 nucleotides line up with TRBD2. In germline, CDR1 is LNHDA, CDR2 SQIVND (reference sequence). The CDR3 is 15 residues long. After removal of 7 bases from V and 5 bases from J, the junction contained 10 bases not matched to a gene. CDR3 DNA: TGTGCCAGTAATCCACCTGGCGGGGGGAACAATGAGCAGTTCTTC. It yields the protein CASNPPGGGNNEQFF.

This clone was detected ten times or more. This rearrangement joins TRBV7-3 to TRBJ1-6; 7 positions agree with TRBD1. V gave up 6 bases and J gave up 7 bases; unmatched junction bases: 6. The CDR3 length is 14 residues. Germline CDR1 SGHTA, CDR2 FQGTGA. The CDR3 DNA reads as TGTGCCAGCAGGACGGGACAGACAAATTCACCCCTCCACTTT. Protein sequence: CASRTGQTNSPLHF.

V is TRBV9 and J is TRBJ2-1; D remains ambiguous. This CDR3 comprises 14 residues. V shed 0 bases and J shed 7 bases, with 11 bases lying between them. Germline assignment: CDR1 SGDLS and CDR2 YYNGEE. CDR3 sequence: CASSVGHYANEQFF. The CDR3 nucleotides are TGTGCCAGCAGCGTAGGGCACTACGCTAATGAGCAGTTCTTC.

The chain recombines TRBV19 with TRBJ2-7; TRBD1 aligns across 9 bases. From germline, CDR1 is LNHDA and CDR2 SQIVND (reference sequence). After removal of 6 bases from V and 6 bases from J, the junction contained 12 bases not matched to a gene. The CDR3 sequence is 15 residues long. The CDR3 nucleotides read TGTGCCAGTAGAGAACAGGGGGCATACGGAATCGAGCAGTACTTC. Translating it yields CASREQGAYGIEQYF.

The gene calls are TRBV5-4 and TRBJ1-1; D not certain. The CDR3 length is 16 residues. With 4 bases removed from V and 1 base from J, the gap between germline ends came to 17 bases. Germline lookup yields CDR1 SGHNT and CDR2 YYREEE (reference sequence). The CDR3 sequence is CASSRLLSGGNTEAFF. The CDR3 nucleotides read TGTGCCAGCAGCCGCCTCCTCTCGGGTGGGAACACTGAAGCTTTCTTT. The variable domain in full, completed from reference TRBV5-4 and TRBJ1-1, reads ETGVTQSPTHLIKTRGQQVTLRCSSQSGHNTVSWYQQALGQGPQFIFQYYREEENGRGNFPPRFSGLQFPNYSSELNVNALELDDSALYLCASSRLLSGGNTEAFFGQGTRLTVV.

The CDR3 reads CASSFGSGRKTQYF. For the CDR3, the DNA is TGTGCCAGCAGCTTTGGTAGCGGGAGAAAGACCCAGTACTTC. The V and J genes are TRBV7-2 and TRBJ2-5; 9 bases line up with TRBD2. The germline gives CDR1 SGHTA, CDR2 FQGNSA. The V gene end was trimmed by 3 bases and the J gene end by 6 bases; junction bases not matched to a gene: 5. The CDR3 sequence is 14 residues long.

The CDR3 spells CAISGAGQGHEQFF. CDR3 coding DNA: TGTGCCATCAGTGGGGCTGGACAGGGCCATGAGCAGTTCTTC. The rearrangement uses TRBV10-3 and TRBJ2-1, with 8 nucleotides matching TRBD1. CDR3 size: 14 residues. V gave up 4 bases and J gave up 8 bases; unmatched junction bases: 7. Per the germline V gene, CDR1 is ENHRY and CDR2 is SYGVKD.

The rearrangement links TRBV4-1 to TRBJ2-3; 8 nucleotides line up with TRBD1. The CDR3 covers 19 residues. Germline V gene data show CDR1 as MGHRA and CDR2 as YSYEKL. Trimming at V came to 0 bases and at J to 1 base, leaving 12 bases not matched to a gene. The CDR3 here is CASSQDRWTGKGGTDTQYF. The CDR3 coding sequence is TGCGCCAGCAGCCAAGATCGATGGACAGGGAAGGGGGGCACAGATACGCAGTATTTT.

This CDR3 is CASSEKEMNEKLFF. CDR3 DNA sequence: TGTGCCAGCAGTGAAAAAGAGATGAATGAAAAACTGTTTTTT. This chain uses TRBV25-1 with TRBJ1-4; D unresolved. This CDR3 has 14 amino acids. The V end lost 2 bases, the J end lost 5 bases, and 9 bases lay between the germline ends. The germline V gene encodes CDR1 MGHDK and CDR2 SYGVNS.

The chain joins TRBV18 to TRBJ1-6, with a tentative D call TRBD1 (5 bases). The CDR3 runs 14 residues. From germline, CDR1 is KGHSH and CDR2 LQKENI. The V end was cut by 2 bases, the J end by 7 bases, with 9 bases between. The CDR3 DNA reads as TGTGCCAGCTCACCAGGGGCAGTCAATTCACCCCTCCACTTT. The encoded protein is CASSPGAVNSPLHF.